This T cell receptor (beta chain) was recovered during a study of early T cells in non-severe SARS-CoV-2 infection. About the study: The chains were unpaired, and the sequenced material was bulk RNA from unsorted whole blood.

Of note for this clonotype: Relative to the germline gene, one junction end is altered; a read error may explain this.

From germline, CDR1 is SEHNR and CDR2 FQNEAQ (reference sequence). The CDR3 length is 10 residues. As part of library construction, unique molecular identifiers were attached to individual cDNA molecules. TCRdb itself ran the 5' RACE reads through MiXCR, one entry per CDR3 protein. Among roughly 50,000 distinct CDR3 sequences listed, approximately 8.5% were seen once. The chain combines TRBV7-9 with TRBJ1-4; TRBD1 might be the D (5 bases). The sequenced sample consisted of whole blood. The TCR originated in an adult who was a healthcare worker with PCR-confirmed SARS-CoV-2 infection or an uninfected control (not recorded which). CDR3 in DNA: TGTGCCAGCACCTGCGGGACGGACGTATTT. Amino acids: CASTCGTDVF.